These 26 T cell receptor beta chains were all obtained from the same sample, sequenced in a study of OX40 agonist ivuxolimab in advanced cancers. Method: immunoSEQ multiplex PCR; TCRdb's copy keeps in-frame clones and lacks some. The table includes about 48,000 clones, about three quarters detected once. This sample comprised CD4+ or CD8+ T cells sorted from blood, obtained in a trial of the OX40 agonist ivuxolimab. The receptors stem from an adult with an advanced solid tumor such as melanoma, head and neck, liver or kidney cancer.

This CDR3 is CASSLEEGIVFAETQYF. The DNA for the CDR3 is TGTGCCAGCAGCTTAGAGGAGGGGATAGTATTTGCGGAGACCCAGTACTTC. The rearrangement links TRBV7-7 to TRBJ2-5, with D perhaps TRBD2 (6 bases). Per the germline V gene, CDR1 is SSHAT and CDR2 is FNYEAQ (reference sequence). V was shortened by 1 base and J by 5 bases, with 20 bases between the two germline ends. The CDR3 spans 17 residues.

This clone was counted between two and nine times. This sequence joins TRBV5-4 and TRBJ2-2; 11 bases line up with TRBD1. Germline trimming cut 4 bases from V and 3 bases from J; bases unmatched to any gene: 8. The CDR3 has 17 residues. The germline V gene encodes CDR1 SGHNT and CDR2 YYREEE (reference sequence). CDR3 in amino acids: CASSKPRDRGDTGELFF. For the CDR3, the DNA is TGTGCCAGCAGCAAACCCCGGGACAGGGGGGACACCGGGGAGCTGTTTTTT.

The CDR3 protein is CASSQELIGQAYNEQFF. CDR3 DNA: TGCGCCAGCAGCCAAGAGTTAATCGGACAGGCCTACAATGAGCAGTTCTTC. V gene TRBV4-3 combines with J gene TRBJ2-1; 7 bases align to TRBD1. The germline V gene has CDR1 LGHNA and CDR2 YSLEER. Unmatched junction bases numbered 7, after V lost 0 bases and J lost 2 bases. The CDR3 length is 17 residues.

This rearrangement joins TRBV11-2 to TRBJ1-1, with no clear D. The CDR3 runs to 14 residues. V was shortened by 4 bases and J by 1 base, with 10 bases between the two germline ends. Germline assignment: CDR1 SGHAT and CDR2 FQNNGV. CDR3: CASSSLAWNTEAFF. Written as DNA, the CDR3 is TGTGCCAGCAGCTCTTTGGCCTGGAACACTGAAGCTTTCTTT.

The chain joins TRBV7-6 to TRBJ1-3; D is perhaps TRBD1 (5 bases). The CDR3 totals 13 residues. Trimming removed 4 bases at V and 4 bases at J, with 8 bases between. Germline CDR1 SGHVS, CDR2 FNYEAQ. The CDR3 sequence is CASSSGPGNTIYF. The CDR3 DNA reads TGTGCCAGCAGCTCGGGACCGGGAAACACCATATATTTT.

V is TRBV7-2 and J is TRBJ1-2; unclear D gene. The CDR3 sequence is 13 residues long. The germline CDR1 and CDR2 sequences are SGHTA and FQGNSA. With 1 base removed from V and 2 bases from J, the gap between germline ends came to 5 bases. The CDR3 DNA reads TGTGCCAGCAGCTTAGTAGGGAACTATGGCTACACCTTC. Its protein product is CASSLVGNYGYTF.

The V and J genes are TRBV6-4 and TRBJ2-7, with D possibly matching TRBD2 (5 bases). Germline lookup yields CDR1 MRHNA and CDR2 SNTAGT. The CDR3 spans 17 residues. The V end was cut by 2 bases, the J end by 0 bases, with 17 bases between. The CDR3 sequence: CASSDEWERPSSYEQYF. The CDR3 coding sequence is TGTGCCAGCAGTGACGAGTGGGAGAGGCCCAGCTCCTACGAGCAGTACTTC.

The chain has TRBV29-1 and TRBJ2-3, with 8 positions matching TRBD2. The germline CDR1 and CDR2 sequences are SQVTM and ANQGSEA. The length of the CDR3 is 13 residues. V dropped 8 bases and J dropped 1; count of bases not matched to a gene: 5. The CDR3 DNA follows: TGCAGCACCCAGACTAGCGGCACAGATACGCAGTATTTT. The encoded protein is CSTQTSGTDTQYF.

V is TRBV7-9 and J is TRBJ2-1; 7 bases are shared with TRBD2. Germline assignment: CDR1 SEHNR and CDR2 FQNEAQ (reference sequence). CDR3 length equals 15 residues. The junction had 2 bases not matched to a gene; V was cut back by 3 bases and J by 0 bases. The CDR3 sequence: CASSFGGSSYNEQFF. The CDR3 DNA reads TGTGCCAGCAGCTTCGGCGGGAGCTCCTACAATGAGCAGTTCTTC.

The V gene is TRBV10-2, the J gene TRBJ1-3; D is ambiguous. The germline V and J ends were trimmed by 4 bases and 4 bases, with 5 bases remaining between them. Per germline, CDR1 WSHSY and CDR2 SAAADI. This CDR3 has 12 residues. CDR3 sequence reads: CASSVEGNTIYF. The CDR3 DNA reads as TGCGCCAGCAGTGTGGAGGGAAACACCATATATTTT.

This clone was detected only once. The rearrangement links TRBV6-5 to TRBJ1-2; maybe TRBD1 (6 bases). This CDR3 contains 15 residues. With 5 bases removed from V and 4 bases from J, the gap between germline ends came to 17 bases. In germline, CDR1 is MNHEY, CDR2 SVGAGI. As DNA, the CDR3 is TGTGCCAGCAGTAGGCCAAGTACAGGGATCTATGGCTACACCTTC. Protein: CASSRPSTGIYGYTF.

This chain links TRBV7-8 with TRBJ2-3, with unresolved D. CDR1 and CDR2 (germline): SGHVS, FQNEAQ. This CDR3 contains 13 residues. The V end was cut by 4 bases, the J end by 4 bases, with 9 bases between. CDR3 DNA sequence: TGTGCCAGCAGCTCTCCCGAGGCAGATACGCAGTATTTT. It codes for CASSSPEADTQYF. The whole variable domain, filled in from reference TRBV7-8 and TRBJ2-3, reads GAGVSQSPRYKVAKRGQDVALRCDPISGHVSLFWYQQALGQGPEFLTYFQNEAQLDKSGLPSDRFFAERPEGSVSTLKIQRTQQEDSAVYLCASSSPEADTQYFGPGTRLTVL.

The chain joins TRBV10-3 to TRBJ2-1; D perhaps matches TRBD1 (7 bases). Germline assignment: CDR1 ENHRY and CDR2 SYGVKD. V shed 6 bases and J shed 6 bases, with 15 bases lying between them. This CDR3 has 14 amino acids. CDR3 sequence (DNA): TGTGCCATCAGGGGGCAGGGGGGTTCCAATGAGCAGTTCTTC. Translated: CAIRGQGGSNEQFF.

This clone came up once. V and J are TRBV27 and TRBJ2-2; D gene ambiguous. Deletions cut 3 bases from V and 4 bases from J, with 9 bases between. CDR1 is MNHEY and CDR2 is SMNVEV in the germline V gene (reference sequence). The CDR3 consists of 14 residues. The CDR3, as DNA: TGTGCCAGCAGTTTGTACGAAGGCACCGGGGAGCTGTTTTTT. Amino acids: CASSLYEGTGELFF.

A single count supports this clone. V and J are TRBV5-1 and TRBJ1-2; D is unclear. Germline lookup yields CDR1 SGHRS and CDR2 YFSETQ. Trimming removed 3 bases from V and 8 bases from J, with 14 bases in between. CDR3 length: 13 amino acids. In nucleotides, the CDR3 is TGCGCCAGCAGCTCGGACCAGACGAGCGGCTACACCTTC. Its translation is CASSSDQTSGYTF.

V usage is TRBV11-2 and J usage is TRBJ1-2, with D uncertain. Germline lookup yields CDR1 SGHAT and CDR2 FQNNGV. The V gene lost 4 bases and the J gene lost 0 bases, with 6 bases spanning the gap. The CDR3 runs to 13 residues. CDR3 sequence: CASSSRANYGYTF. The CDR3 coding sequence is TGTGCCAGCAGCTCAAGAGCTAACTATGGCTACACCTTC.

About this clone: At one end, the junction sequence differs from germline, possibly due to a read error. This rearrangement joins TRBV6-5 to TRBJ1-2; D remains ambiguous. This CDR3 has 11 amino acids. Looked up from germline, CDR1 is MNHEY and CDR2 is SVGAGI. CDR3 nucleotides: TGTGCCGGCAGAACTAACTATGGCTACACCTTC. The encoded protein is CAGRTNYGYTF.

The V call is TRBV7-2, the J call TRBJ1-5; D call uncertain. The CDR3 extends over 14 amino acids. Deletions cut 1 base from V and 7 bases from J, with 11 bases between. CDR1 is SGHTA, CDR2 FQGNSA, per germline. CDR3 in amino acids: CASSLEGKGQPQHF. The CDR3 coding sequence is TGTGCCAGCAGCTTAGAAGGAAAGGGCCAGCCCCAGCATTTT.

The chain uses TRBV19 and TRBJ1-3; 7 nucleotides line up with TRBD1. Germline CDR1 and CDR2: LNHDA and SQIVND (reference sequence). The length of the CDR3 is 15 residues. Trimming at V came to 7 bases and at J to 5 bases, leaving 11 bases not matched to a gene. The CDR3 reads CASTPGTVSRNTIYF. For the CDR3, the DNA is TGTGCCAGTACCCCCGGGACAGTCAGTCGAAACACCATATATTTT.

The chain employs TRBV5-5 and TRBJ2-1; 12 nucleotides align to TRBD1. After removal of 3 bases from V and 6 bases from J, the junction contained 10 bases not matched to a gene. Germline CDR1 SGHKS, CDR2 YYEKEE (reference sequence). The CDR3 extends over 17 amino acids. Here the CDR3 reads CASSSVAGTGGINEQFF. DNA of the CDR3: TGTGCCAGCAGCTCAGTAGCCGGGACAGGGGGCATCAATGAGCAGTTCTTC.

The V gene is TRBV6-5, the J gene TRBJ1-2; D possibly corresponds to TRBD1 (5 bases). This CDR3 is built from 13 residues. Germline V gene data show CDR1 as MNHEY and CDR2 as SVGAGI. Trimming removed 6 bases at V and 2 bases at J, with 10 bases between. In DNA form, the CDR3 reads TGTGCCAGCAGCGACGAGGGGAACTATGGCTACACCTTC. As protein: CASSDEGNYGYTF.

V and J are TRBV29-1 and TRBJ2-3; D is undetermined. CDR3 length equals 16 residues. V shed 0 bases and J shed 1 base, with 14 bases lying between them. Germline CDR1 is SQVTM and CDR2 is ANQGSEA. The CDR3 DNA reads TGCAGCGTTGAAGATCGGACCCGAGGTGGCACAGATACGCAGTATTTT. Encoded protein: CSVEDRTRGGTDTQYF.

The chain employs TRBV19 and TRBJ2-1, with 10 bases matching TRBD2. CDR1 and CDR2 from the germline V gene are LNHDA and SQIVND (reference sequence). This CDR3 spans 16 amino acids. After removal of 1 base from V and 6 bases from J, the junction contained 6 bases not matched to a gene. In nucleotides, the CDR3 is TGTGCCAGTAGTATAGTTGGAGCGGGAGGGATCAATGAGCAGTTCTTC. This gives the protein CASSIVGAGGINEQFF.

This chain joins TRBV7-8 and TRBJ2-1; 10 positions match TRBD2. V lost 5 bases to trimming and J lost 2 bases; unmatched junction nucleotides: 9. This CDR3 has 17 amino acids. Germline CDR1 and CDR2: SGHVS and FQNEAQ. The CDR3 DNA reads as TGTGCCAGCAGCCTCACTCCTAGCGGGAGCACCTACAATGAGCAGTTCTTC. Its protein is CASSLTPSGSTYNEQFF.

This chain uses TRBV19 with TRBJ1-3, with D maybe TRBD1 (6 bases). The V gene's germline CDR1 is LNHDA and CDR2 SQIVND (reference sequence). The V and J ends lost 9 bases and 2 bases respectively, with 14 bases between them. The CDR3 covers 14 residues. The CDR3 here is CASDFSGAGNTIYF. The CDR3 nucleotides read TGTGCCAGCGATTTCTCAGGGGCTGGAAACACCATATATTTT.

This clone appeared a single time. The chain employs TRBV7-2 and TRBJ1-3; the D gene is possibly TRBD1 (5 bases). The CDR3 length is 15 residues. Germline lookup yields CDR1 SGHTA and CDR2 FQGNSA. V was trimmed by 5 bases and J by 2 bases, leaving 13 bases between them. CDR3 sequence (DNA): TGTGCCAGCAGCGCCGCCGCGGGGGCTGGAAACACCATATATTTT. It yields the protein CASSAAAGAGNTIYF.